Below, 29 T cell receptor beta chains from the same sample are listed, as sequenced in a study of T-cell memory formation after mild COVID-19. TCRdb independently ran MiXCR on the 5' RACE reads; one entry per CDR3 protein. The sample yields about 360,000 distinct CDR3 sequences, around 14% seen once. The sequenced material came from PBMCs or a T cell subset sorted from them (not recorded which). Receptor source: a man between 18 and 29 years old who had mild COVID-19 (a few samples of this study predate the infection). Cell type and time point are not known.

The gene calls are TRBV7-2 and TRBJ2-1, with TRBD2 as a possible D gene (6 bases). Per the germline V gene, CDR1 is SGHTA and CDR2 is FQGNSA. This CDR3 is 16 amino acids long. The ends were cut back, 8 bases at V and 12 bases at J, with 29 bases in the middle. In DNA, the CDR3 is TGTGCCAGCGGAGGGCTATACCCTTTTACCACAATGGGGCAGTTCTTC. Translated, it gives CASGGLYPFTTMGQFF.

The table lists this clonotype with a few counts. The chain links TRBV4-2 to TRBJ1-1; D remains unclear. V was cut by 1 base and J by 10 bases, with 22 bases left in between. This CDR3 is built from 16 residues. CDR1 and CDR2 (germline): LGHNA, YNFKEQ. The CDR3, as DNA: TGTGCCAGCAGCCAAGTTCAAGCCGAGACCCATCTTGGAGCTTTCTTT. This gives the protein CASSQVQAETHLGAFF.

The chain joins TRBV7-9 to TRBJ2-1, with 9 bases that match TRBD1. Germline assignment: CDR1 SEHNR and CDR2 FQNEAQ (reference sequence). This CDR3 has 18 residues. Unmatched junction bases numbered 12, after V lost 5 bases and J lost 1 base. The DNA of the CDR3 is TGTGCCAGCAGCACTACCGTGGGGACAGGGAGATCCTACAATGAGCAGTTCTTC. Translating it yields CASSTTVGTGRSYNEQFF.

In this sample, this clonotype turned up a few times. The chain links TRBV12-3 or TRBV12-4 to TRBJ1-2; no firm D call. The V and J ends lost 4 bases and 5 bases respectively, with 11 bases between them. This CDR3 has 13 amino acids. CDR3 sequence: CASSSGPGYGYTF. CDR3 nucleotides: TGTGCCAGCAGTTCCGGGCCCGGATATGGCTACACCTTC.

This sequence joins TRBV7-2 and TRBJ1-1; TRBD1 is a possible D gene (5 bases). This CDR3 contains 14 residues. Trimming removed 2 bases from V and 4 bases from J, with 11 bases in between. From germline, CDR1 is SGHTA and CDR2 FQGNSA. DNA for the CDR3: TGTGCCAGCAGCTTATGGGGGGGAGGCACTGAAGCTTTCTTT. Translated: CASSLWGGGTEAFF.

The chain couples TRBV6-4 to TRBJ2-3, with D possibly TRBD2 on 5 matching bases. V gave up 5 bases and J gave up 2 bases, with 8 bases separating them. The CDR3 sequence is 13 residues long. Looked up from germline, CDR1 is MRHNA and CDR2 is SNTAGT. The CDR3: CASSHDYTDTQYF. In nucleotides, the CDR3 is TGTGCCAGCAGTCATGACTACACAGATACGCAGTATTTT.

This clonotype turned up a few times. This chain uses TRBV18 with TRBJ2-5; 11 nucleotides agree with TRBD2. Germline V gene lookup returns CDR1 KGHSH and CDR2 LQKENI. The CDR3 spans 15 residues. Germline trimming cut 3 bases from V and 3 bases from J; bases unmatched to any gene: 3. The CDR3, as DNA: TGTGCCAGCTCACCGCTAGCGGGGGGAGAAGAGACCCAGTACTTC. Protein sequence: CASSPLAGGEETQYF.

This clonotype was observed a handful of times. The rearrangement links TRBV6-6 to TRBJ2-5; TRBD1 matches 8 bases. The CDR3 runs 14 residues. V dropped 1 base and J dropped 8; count of bases not matched to a gene: 6. CDR1 and CDR2 (germline): MNHNY, SVGAGI (reference sequence). The CDR3 here is CASSYLVTGETQYF. CDR3 coding DNA: TGTGCCAGCAGTTACTTAGTGACAGGGGAAACCCAGTACTTC.

The table lists this clonotype with a few counts. The CDR3 DNA follows: TGCGCCAGCAATCACGGAGTCCAGGACGAGCAGTACTTC. Amino acids: CASNHGVQDEQYF. This chain connects TRBV4-1 to TRBJ2-7; D not certain. V lost 7 bases to trimming and J lost 5 bases, with 15 bases between them. CDR3 size: 13 residues. The germline gives CDR1 MGHRA, CDR2 YSYEKL.

This clonotype was observed a handful of times. The chain is built from TRBV20-1 and TRBJ2-5, with 7 bases identical to TRBD2. Germline-derived CDR1 and CDR2 are DFQATT and SNEGSKA (reference sequence). The CDR3 consists of 13 residues. Trimming cost V 5 bases and J 2 bases; bases outside gene matches: 5. CDR3 sequence (DNA): TGCAGTGCTCCCCGGGGGGTTCAAGAGACCCAGTACTTC. It yields the protein CSAPRGVQETQYF.

The gene calls are TRBV11-2 and TRBJ2-7, with a possible D match to TRBD1 (5 bases). This CDR3 has 13 residues. V dropped 3 bases and J dropped 4 bases, with 10 bases sitting between them. Germline V gene lookup returns CDR1 SGHAT and CDR2 FQNNGV. For the CDR3, the DNA is TGTGCCAGCAGCTTGTCGGACACATACGAGCAGTACGTC. It codes for CASSLSDTYEQYV.

This rearrangement joins TRBV7-9 to TRBJ2-5; 12 bases line up with TRBD2. The CDR3 has 18 residues. V dropped 1 base and J dropped 2; count of bases not matched to a gene: 8. CDR1 is SEHNR, CDR2 FQNEAQ, per germline (reference sequence). In DNA form, the CDR3 reads TGTGCCAGCAGCTTAGGCAAGACTAGCGGGGGCTGGCAAGAGACCCAGTACTTC. As protein: CASSLGKTSGGWQETQYF.

This CDR3 reads CASSNGQLTNEKLFF. The CDR3 DNA follows: TGTGCCAGCAGTAACGGACAGTTAACTAATGAAAAACTGTTTTTT. The genes are TRBV12-3 or TRBV12-4 and TRBJ1-4; a weak D match, TRBD1 (6 bases). The CDR3 runs 15 residues. The V and J ends lost 5 bases and 1 base respectively, with 11 bases between them.

The rearrangement uses TRBV5-1 and TRBJ2-7; 10 positions match TRBD1. This CDR3 is 15 amino acids long. Germline CDR1 and CDR2: SGHRS and YFSETQ. With V trimmed by 2 bases and J by 5 bases, 7 bases remained unmatched. CDR3 protein: CASSFPQTGGDEQYF. The CDR3 DNA reads as TGCGCCAGCAGCTTCCCACAGACAGGGGGCGACGAGCAGTACTTC. The full variable domain, in which reference TRBV5-1 and TRBJ2-7 provide the parts outside the CDR3, is KAGVTQTPRYLIKTRGQQVTLSCSPISGHRSVSWYQQTPGQGLQFLFEYFSETQRNKGNFPGRFSGRQFSNSRSEMNVSTLELGDSALYLCASSFPQTGGDEQYFGPGTRLTVT.

This rearrangement joins TRBV6-6 to TRBJ2-7; D is undetermined. Per germline, CDR1 MNHNY and CDR2 SVGAGI (reference sequence). Trimming shortened V by 1 base and J by 0 bases, and 7 bases separated the two germline ends. The CDR3 runs 14 residues. CDR3 sequence: CASSYWQNSYEQYF. CDR3 nucleotides: TGTGCCAGCAGTTACTGGCAGAACTCCTACGAGCAGTACTTC.

In this sample, this clonotype turned up a few times. The CDR3 is CASSYSPGGNSYEQYF. CDR3 DNA sequence: TGTGCCAGCAGTTACTCTCCCGGGGGAAACTCCTACGAGCAGTACTTC. The chain joins TRBV6-5 to TRBJ2-7; TRBD2 might be the D (6 bases). V lost 0 bases and J 0 bases, leaving 12 bases between the germline ends. Germline V gives CDR1 MNHEY, CDR2 SVGAGI. The CDR3 is 16 residues long.

The V call is TRBV2, the J call TRBJ2-6; 7 nucleotides match TRBD2. Germline CDR1 reads SNHLY; CDR2 reads FYNNEI. The V gene end was trimmed by 7 bases and the J gene end by 0 bases; junction bases not matched to a gene: 3. The CDR3 contains 15 residues. Here the CDR3 reads CASMGGSSGANVLTF. For the CDR3, the DNA is TGTGCCAGCATGGGCGGGAGCTCTGGGGCCAACGTCCTGACTTTC.

Remarks on this clonotype: Being one base from a much bigger clone, this may be a read error. V is TRBV6-2 or TRBV6-3 and J is TRBJ1-1; D remains ambiguous. Trimming cost V 1 base and J 0 bases, with 3 bases left between them. Germline loops: CDR1 MNHEY, CDR2 SVGEGT. This CDR3 spans 13 amino acids. CDR3 DNA: TGTGCCAGCAGTTACTGGTTGAACACTGAAGCTTTCTTT. It yields the protein CASSYWLNTEAFF.

The chain joins TRBV3-1 to TRBJ1-1; D remains unclear. This CDR3 comprises 13 residues. Germline CDR1 reads LGHDT; CDR2 reads YNNKEL (reference sequence). Trimming pared 0 bases from V and 5 bases from J, leaving 7 bases between. The chain's CDR3 is CASSQDTRTEAFF. CDR3 sequence (DNA): TGTGCCAGCAGCCAAGATACGCGTACTGAAGCTTTCTTT.

This sequence joins TRBV27 and TRBJ1-4; weak D call: TRBD1 (6 bases). CDR1 MNHEY and CDR2 SMNVEV come from the germline V gene (reference sequence). CDR3 length equals 14 residues. V lost 6 bases to trimming and J lost 7 bases, with 15 bases between them. DNA for the CDR3: TGTGCCAGCAGCCTGCGGACAGTAGGTGAAAAACTGTTTTTT. It yields the protein CASSLRTVGEKLFF. Full variable domain (rest looked up from reference TRBV27 and TRBJ1-4): EAQVTQNPRYLITVTGKKLTVTCSQNMNHEYMSWYRQDPGLGLRQIYYSMNVEVTDKGDVPEGYKVSRKEKRNFPLILESPSPNQTSLYFCASSLRTVGEKLFFGSGTQLSVL.

This clonotype was seen more than once but under ten times. The V and J genes are TRBV4-1 and TRBJ1-2; perhaps TRBD1 as D (6 bases). Looked up from germline, CDR1 is MGHRA and CDR2 is YSYEKL. This CDR3 spans 15 amino acids. Trimming shortened V by 0 bases and J by 4 bases, and 12 bases separated the two germline ends. The CDR3 sequence is CASSQDHRDGYGYTF. The DNA of the CDR3 is TGCGCCAGCAGCCAAGATCACAGGGATGGCTATGGCTACACCTTC.

The genes are TRBV5-6 and TRBJ2-5; no clear D. The length of the CDR3 is 17 residues. The germline CDR1 and CDR2 sequences are SGHDT and YYEEEE. Deletions cut 0 bases from V and 5 bases from J, with 20 bases between. The CDR3 DNA is TGTGCCAGCAGCTTGGGACGTGGCGAAACCCGTCGGGAGACCCAGTACTTC. Its translation is CASSLGRGETRRETQYF.

This chain links TRBV5-1 with TRBJ2-3; 14 nucleotides align to TRBD2. This CDR3 spans 17 amino acids. V trimming: 4 bases; J trimming: 7 bases; junction bases outside the gene matches: 11. Germline V gene lookup returns CDR1 SGHRS and CDR2 YFSETQ. CDR3 residues: CASSQTPTSGGANTQYF. The DNA of the CDR3 is TGCGCCAGCAGCCAAACCCCGACTAGCGGGGGGGCGAATACGCAGTATTTT.

This clonotype was counted a few times. The chain has TRBV10-3 and TRBJ2-3; unclear D gene. Germline loops: CDR1 ENHRY, CDR2 SYGVKD. The CDR3 is made up of 11 amino acids. V dropped 6 bases and J dropped 1 base, with 2 bases sitting between them. The CDR3 DNA reads as TGTGCCATCAGCCGCACAGATACGCAGTATTTT. Its translation is CAISRTDTQYF.

At least ten counts were recorded for this clonotype. V usage is TRBV21-1 and J usage is TRBJ1-5; the table gives TRBD1 as D, unverified against the DNA. TRBV21-1 constitutes a pseudogene. The CDR3 has 15 amino acids. The CDR3 bases are TGTGCCAGCAGCAAAGTCAGGGACAAAAATCAGCCCCAGCATTTT. This gives the protein CASSKVRDKNQPQHF.

The V gene is TRBV4-1, the J gene TRBJ1-2; D gene uncertain. Germline V gene sequence: CDR1 MGHRA, CDR2 YSYEKL. Trimming left V 2 bases short and J 7 bases short, with 23 bases between. CDR3 size: 17 residues. This CDR3 is CASSQRTDSYTAGGYTF. CDR3 DNA: TGCGCCAGCAGCCAACGGACGGACTCCTACACCGCTGGTGGCTACACCTTC.

This chain connects TRBV7-2 to TRBJ1-1; no definite D call. This CDR3 has 15 amino acids. Trimming stripped 0 bases from V and 0 bases from J, with 8 bases between. From germline, CDR1 is SGHTA and CDR2 FQGNSA. CDR3 sequence reads: CASSLAYGLNTEAFF. The CDR3 DNA sequence: TGTGCCAGCAGCTTAGCGTATGGTTTGAACACTGAAGCTTTCTTT. The whole variable domain, remainder taken from reference TRBV7-2 and TRBJ1-1, is GAGVSQSPSNKVTEKGKDVELRCDPISGHTALYWYRQSLGQGLEFLIYFQGNSAPDKSGLPSDRFSAERTGGSVSTLTIQRTQQEDSAVYLCASSLAYGLNTEAFFGQGTRLTVV.

CDR3 sequence reads: CASRWGPYEQYF. As DNA, the CDR3 is TGTGCCAGCAGGTGGGGACCCTACGAGCAGTACTTC. The chain is built from TRBV11-2 and TRBJ2-7; D assignment may be TRBD1 or TRBD2 (5 bases each). Germline V lookup: CDR1 SGHAT, CDR2 FQNNGV. Trimming removed 6 bases at V and 2 bases at J, with 8 bases between. The CDR3 sequence is 12 residues long.

This clonotype was detected many times. The J gene is TRBJ2-5, the V gene TRBV7-2; 10 bases are a match to TRBD2. Trimming cost V 0 bases and J 1 base; bases outside gene matches: 2. The CDR3 runs to 16 residues. Germline values: CDR1 SGHTA, CDR2 FQGNSA. This chain's CDR3 is CASSLAASGGQETQYF. Here the CDR3 DNA reads TGTGCCAGCAGCTTAGCGGCTAGCGGGGGCCAAGAGACCCAGTACTTC.